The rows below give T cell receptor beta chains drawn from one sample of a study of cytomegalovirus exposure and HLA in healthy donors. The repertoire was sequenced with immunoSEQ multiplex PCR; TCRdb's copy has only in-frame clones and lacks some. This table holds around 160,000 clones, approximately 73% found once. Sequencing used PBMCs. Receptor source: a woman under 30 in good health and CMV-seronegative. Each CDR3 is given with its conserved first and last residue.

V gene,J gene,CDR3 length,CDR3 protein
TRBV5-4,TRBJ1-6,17,CASSSGTDLSYNSPLHF
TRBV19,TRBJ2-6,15,CASLTPNSGANVLTF
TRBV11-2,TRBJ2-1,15,CASSFMRREYNEQFF
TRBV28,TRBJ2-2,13,CASKGGHTGELFF
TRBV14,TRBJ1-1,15,CASSPRQGYYTEAFF
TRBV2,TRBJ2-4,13,CASRSNTGGIQYF
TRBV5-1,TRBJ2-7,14,CASSFQGGTGEQYF
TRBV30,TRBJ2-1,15,CAWSLAGASADEQFF
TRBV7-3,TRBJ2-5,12,CASSPDQETQYF
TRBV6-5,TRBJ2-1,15,CASRFQAGGPNEQFF
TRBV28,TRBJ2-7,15,CASTPRDRGHYEQYF
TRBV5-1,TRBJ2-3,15,CASSRDRGDTDTQYF
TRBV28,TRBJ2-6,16,CASSLLGGSGANVLTF
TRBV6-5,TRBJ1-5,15,CASSRTGQGNQPQHF
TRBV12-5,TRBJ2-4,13,CASVKPGGNIQYF
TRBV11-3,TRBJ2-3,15,CASSLYREPTDTQYF
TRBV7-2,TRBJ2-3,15,CASSPGGPGIDTQYF
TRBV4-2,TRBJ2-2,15,CASSLPGRHTGELFF
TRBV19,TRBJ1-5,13,CASNFRGNQPQHF
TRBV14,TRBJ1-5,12,CASSLSNQPQHF